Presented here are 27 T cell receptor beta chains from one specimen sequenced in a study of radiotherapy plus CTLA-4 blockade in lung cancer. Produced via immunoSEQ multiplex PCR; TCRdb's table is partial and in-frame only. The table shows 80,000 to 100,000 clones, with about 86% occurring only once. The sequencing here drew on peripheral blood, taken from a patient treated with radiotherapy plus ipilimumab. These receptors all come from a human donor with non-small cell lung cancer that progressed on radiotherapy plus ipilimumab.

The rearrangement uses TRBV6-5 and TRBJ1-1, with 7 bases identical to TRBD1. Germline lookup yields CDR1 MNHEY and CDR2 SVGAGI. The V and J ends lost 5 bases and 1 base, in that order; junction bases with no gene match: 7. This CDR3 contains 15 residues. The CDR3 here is CASSTGDNRNTEAFF. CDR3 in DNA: TGTGCCAGCAGTACAGGGGACAACCGGAACACTGAAGCTTTCTTT.

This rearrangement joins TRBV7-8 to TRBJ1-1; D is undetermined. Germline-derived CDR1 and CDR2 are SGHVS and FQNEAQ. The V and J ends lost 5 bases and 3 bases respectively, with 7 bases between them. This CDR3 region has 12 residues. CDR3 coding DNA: TGTGCCAGCAGCCAATCCGACACTGAAGCTTTCTTT. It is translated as CASSQSDTEAFF.

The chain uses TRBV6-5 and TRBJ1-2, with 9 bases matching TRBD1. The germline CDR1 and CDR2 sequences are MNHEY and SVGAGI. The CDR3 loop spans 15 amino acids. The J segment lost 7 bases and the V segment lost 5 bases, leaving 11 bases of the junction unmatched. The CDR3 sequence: CASSVRPGQGSGYTF. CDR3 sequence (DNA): TGTGCCAGCAGTGTTAGACCGGGACAGGGCTCTGGCTACACCTTC.

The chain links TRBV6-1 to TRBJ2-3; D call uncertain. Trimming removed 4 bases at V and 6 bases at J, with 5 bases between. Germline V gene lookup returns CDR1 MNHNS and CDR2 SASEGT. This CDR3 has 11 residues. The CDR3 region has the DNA TGTGCCAGCAGTGGGCGGGATACGCAGTATTTT. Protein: CASSGRDTQYF.

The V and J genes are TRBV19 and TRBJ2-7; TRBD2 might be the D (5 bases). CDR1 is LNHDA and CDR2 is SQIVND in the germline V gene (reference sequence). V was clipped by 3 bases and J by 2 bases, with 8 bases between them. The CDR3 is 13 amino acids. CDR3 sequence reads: CASSIGSAYEQYF. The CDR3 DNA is TGTGCCAGTAGTATCGGTAGCGCCTACGAGCAGTACTTC.

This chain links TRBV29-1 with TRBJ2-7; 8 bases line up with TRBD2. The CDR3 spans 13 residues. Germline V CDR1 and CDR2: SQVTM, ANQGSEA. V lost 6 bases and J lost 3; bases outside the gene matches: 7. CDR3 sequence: CSVLSGLVYEQYF. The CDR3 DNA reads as TGCAGCGTATTGTCGGGACTAGTCTACGAGCAGTACTTC.

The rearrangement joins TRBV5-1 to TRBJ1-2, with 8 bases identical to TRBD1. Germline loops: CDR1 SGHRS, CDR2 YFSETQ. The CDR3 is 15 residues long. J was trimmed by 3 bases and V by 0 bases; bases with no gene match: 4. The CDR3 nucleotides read TGCGCCAGCAGCTTGGCGACAGGGGCGGACTATGGCTACACCTTC. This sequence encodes CASSLATGADYGYTF.

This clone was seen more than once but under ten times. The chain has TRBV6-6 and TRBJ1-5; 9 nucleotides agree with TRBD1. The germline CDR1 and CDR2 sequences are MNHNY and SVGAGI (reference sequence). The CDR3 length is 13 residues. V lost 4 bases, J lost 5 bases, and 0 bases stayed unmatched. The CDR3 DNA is TGTGCCAGCAGTTGGACAGGGGATCAGCCCCAGCATTTT. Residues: CASSWTGDQPQHF.

The CDR3 protein is CAIPGGTRQDEQFF. CDR3 nucleotides: TGTGCCATCCCGGGGGGGACGAGACAGGATGAGCAGTTCTTC. This chain joins TRBV2 and TRBJ2-1, with TRBD2 matching over 8 bases. This CDR3 region has 14 residues. J lost 8 bases, V lost 10 bases, and 13 bases had no gene match. Germline V CDR1 and CDR2: SNHLY, FYNNEI.

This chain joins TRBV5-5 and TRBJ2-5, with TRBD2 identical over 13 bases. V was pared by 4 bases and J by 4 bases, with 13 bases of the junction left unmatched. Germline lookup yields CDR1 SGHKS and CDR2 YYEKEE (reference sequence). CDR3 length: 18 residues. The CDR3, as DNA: TGTGCCAGCAGCAGACGCGAACTACTAGCGGGAGGGGCAGAGACCCAGTACTTC. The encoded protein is CASSRRELLAGGAETQYF.

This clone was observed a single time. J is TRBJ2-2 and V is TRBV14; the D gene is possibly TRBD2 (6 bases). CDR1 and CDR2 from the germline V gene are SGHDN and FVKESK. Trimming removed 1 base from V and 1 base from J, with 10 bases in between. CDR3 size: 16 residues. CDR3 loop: CASSQAGTGNTGELFF. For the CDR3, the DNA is TGTGCCAGCAGCCAAGCCGGGACTGGGAACACCGGGGAGCTGTTTTTT.

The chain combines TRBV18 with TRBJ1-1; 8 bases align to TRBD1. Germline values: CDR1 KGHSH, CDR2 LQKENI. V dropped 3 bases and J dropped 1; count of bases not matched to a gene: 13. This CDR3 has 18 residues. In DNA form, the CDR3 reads TGTGCCAGCTCACCGGTAGGAACAGGGGGATTAGCGAACACTGAAGCTTTCTTT. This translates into CASSPVGTGGLANTEAFF.

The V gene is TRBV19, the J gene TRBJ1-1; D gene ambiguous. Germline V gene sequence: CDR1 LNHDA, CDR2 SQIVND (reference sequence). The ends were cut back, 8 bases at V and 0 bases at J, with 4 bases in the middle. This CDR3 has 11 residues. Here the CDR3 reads CASGLNTEAFF. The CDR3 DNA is TGTGCCAGTGGACTGAACACTGAAGCTTTCTTT.

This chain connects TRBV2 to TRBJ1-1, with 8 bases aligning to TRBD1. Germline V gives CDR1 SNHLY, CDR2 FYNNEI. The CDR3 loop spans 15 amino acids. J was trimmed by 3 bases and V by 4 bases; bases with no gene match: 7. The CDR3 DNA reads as TGTGCCAGCAGTGCCCGGACAGGGTGGGACACTGAAGCTTTCTTT. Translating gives CASSARTGWDTEAFF.

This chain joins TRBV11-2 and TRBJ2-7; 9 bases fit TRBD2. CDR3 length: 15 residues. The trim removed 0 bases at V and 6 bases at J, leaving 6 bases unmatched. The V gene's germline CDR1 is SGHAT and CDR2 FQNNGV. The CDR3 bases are TGTGCCAGCAGCTTAGAGAGGGGGACTAGCCGCGAGCAGTACTTC. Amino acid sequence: CASSLERGTSREQYF.

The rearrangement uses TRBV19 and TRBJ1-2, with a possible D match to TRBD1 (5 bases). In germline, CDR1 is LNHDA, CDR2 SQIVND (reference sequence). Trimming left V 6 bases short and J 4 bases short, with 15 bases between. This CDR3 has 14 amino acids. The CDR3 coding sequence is TGTGCCAGTAGCCCGAACGAGGGGAGCTATGGCTACACCTTC. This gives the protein CASSPNEGSYGYTF.

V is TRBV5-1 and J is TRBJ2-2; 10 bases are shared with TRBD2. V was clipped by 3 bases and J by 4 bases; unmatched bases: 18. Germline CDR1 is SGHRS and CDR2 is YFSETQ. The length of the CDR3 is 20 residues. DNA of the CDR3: TGCGCCAGCAGCTCAGGACTAGCGGCGACCTCCCTTCGGGGCACCGGGGAGCTGTTTTTT. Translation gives CASSSGLAATSLRGTGELFF.

The CDR3 sequence is CASSSMGQGVTEAFF. DNA of the CDR3: TGTGCCAGCAGCTCAATGGGACAGGGGGTAACTGAAGCTTTCTTT. The chain is built from TRBV5-8 and TRBJ1-1; 11 bases line up with TRBD1. CDR1 and CDR2 (germline): SGHTS, YDEGEE. CDR3 length equals 15 residues. V shed 3 bases, J shed 5 bases, and the junction held 6 bases outside the gene matches. Combining the CDR3 with reference TRBV5-8 and TRBJ1-1 gives the whole variable domain EAGVTQSPTHLIKTRGQQATLRCSPISGHTSVYWYQQALGLGLQFLLWYDEGEERNRGNFPPRFSGRQFPNYSSELNVNALELEDSALYLCASSSMGQGVTEAFFGQGTRLTVV.

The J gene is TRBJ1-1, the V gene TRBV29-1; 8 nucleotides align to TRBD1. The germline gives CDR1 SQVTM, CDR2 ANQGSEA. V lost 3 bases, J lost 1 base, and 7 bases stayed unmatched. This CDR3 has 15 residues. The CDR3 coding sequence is TGCAGCGTTGACACGTTCAGGGGGCCGAACACTGAAGCTTTCTTT. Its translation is CSVDTFRGPNTEAFF. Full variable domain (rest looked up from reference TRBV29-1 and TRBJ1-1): SAVISQKPSRDICQRGTSLTIQCQVDSQVTMMFWYRQQPGQSLTLIATANQGSEATYESGFVIDKFPISRPNLTFSTLTVSNMSPEDSSIYLCSVDTFRGPNTEAFFGQGTRLTVV.

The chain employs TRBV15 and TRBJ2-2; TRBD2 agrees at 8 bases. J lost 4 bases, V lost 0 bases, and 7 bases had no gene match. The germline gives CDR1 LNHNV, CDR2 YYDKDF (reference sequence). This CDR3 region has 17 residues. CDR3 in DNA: TGTGCCACCAGCAGAGATCCAGCGGGAGTTCGCACCGGGGAGCTGTTTTTT. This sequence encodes CATSRDPAGVRTGELFF.

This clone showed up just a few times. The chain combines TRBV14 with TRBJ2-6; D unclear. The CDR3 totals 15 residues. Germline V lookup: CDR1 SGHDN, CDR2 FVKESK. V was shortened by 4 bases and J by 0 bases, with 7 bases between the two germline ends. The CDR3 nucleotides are TGTGCCAGCAGCCTGTACAACTCTGGGGCCAACGTCCTGACTTTC. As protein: CASSLYNSGANVLTF.

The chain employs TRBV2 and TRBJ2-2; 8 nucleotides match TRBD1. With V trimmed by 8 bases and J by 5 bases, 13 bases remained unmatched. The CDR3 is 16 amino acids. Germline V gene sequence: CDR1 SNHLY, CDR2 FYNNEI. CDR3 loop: CASQGIQGAPTGELFF. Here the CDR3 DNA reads TGTGCCAGCCAAGGGATTCAGGGGGCGCCAACCGGGGAGCTGTTTTTT.

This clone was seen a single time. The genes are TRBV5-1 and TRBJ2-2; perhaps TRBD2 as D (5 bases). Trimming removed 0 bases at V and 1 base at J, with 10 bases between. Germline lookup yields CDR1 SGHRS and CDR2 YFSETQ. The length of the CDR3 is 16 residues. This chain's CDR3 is CASSLDGVGNTGELFF. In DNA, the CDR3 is TGCGCCAGCAGCTTGGACGGGGTCGGGAACACCGGGGAGCTGTTTTTT.

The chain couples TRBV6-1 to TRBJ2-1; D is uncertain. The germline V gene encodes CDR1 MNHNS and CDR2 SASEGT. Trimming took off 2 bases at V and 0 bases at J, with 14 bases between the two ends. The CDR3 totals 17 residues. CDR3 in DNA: TGTGCCAGCAGTGAATTTGGTTCTACCGCCTCCTACAATGAGCAGTTCTTC. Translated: CASSEFGSTASYNEQFF.

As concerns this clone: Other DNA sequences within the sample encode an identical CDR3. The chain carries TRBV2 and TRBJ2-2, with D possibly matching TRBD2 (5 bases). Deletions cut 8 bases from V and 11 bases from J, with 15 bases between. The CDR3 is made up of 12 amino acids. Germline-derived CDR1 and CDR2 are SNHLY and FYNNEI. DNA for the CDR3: TGTGCCAGCGGTCGGGAAAACGGAGAGCTGTTTTTT. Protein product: CASGRENGELFF.

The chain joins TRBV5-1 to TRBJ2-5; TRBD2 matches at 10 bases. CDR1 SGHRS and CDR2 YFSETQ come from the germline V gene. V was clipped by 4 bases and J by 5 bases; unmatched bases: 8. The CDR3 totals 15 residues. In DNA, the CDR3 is TGCGCCAGCAGCCAGCCTAGCGGGAGTAGGGAGACCCAGTACTTC. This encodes CASSQPSGSRETQYF.

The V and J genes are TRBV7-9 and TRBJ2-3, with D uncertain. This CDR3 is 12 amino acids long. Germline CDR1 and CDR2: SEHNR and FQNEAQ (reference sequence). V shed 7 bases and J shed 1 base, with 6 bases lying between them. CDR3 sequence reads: CASNAGTDTQYF. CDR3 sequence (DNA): TGTGCCAGCAACGCAGGCACAGATACGCAGTATTTT.